Detailed here is one TCR beta chain. Its antigen is not known. V shed 0 bases and J shed 10 bases, with 13 bases lying between them. CDR1 is LGHDT, CDR2 YNNKEL, per germline (reference sequence). This CDR3 is 15 amino acids long. This record comes from a study of brain T cells in children with intractable seizures. Overall study results and limits: Patients' HCMV serostatus was unknown; virus specificity rests on CDR3 similarity alone.

Documented time point: blood from clinic visit 5 months post-surgery; TSC patient then seizure free. The method was immunoSEQ multiplex PCR; TCRdb's version includes in-frame clones alone and lacks a portion of them. The sample records about 340,000 clones, over 85% being singletons. The sequence was collected from a boy less than two years old with tuberous sclerosis and intractable seizures. The sample was peripheral blood, taken approximately 5 months after surgery. The chain joins TRBV3-1 (or the pseudogene TRBV3-2) to TRBJ1-6, with D possibly TRBD1 on 5 matching bases. The CDR3 reads CASSQDQVRASPLHF. Here the CDR3 DNA reads TGTGCCAGCAGCCAAGATCAGGTCAGGGCCTCACCCCTCCACTTT.